The sequence of this T cell receptor beta chain was determined in a study of cytomegalovirus exposure and HLA in healthy donors. Findings and limits, study-wide: Associated with cytomegalovirus, according to the listing, were around 160 TCR beta chains. Apart from CMV serostatus, no immune exposure information was available. Later analysis identified a missense DCLRE1C variant that was linked to TCR beta V- and J-gene trimming. Likely technical artifact: a cluster of highly shared sequence variants.

Concerning this clone: Its target is unknown.

Primers for the PCR totalled 60 Vbeta and 13 Jbeta. Assay: immunoSEQ multiplex PCR; the TCRdb copy retains only in-frame clones and omits some. This table lists 50,000 to 70,000 clones. V trimming: 3 bases; J trimming: 5 bases; junction bases outside the gene matches: 8. Germline V gene data show CDR1 as GTSNPN and CDR2 as SVGIG (reference sequence). CDR3 length equals 15 residues. Sequencing was carried out using PBMCs. This TCR was recovered from a woman aged 18-29 years in good health and CMV-seronegative. The V and J genes are TRBV30 and TRBJ1-5, with TRBD1 identical over 9 bases. The CDR3 here is CAWSRGQGSYQPQHF. CDR3 bases: TGTGCCTGGAGCAGGGGACAGGGCAGCTATCAGCCCCAGCATTTT.